This T cell receptor (beta chain) is from a study of blood T cells in healthy people across ages (dated by TCRdb to the mid-2010s). At the level of the whole study: In model experiments, roughly one uniquely barcoded TCR beta cDNA molecule per two T cells was captured by template switching. Using the same blood draw, the study looked at two additional independent replicas of 1 million unique cDNA reads for two donors, one aged 18 to 30 and the other aged 80 or older. The donors were split into four age groups: young (average 16 years), middle-aged (39), aged (approximately 60) and long-lived (over 75). Age-related changes in TCR beta repertoire diversity were measured in the study by deep sequencing normalized with unique cDNA molecular identifiers. Overall study results and their limits: As age increased, observed TCR beta diversity per million T cells dropped in a roughly linear way, and a significant reduction was already evident by age roughly 36. There was a strong correlation between observed TCR beta diversity and the percentage of naive T cells measured by flow cytometry. Estimates of total diversity based on one million sequenced T cells were considered lower bounds and underestimates. Compared with the aged group, the long-lived group had more naive CD4+ T cells, fewer expanded clones and increased TCR diversity, a pattern suggesting age selection. Because the CMV infection status of the donors was unknown, age-related changes in expanded clonotypes may potentially have been confounded. Conclusive comparison of naive and antigen-experienced compartments was prevented by the profiling of bulk unsorted PBMCs.

This clonotype has only a few counts. Its antigen is currently not known. No qualities accompany the bases; no much larger clone lies one base away. The approximately 39 donors, aged about 6 to 95 years, were systemically healthy Caucasian individuals from Russia. Each donor gave ten milliliters of peripheral blood, collected into EDTA-treated Vacutainer tubes. Ficoll-Paque density-gradient centrifugation was used to isolate PBMCs, with at least 7 million per sample. Total RNA was extracted from PBMCs with Trizol reagent, with at least 6 micrograms obtained per sample. Naive CD45RAhigh/CD27high T cell percentages were measured by flow cytometry on a PBMC aliquot from every donor. Receptor libraries were prepared by 5' RACE. For sequencing, an Illumina HiSeq 2500 was employed. A second about 7 to 11 cycle PCR used a sample-barcoded 5' primer and a J-beta primer mix. A template-switch 5' adaptor carrying 12 random nucleotides introduced a unique molecular identifier onto each TCR beta cDNA molecule. At least 2.5 million CDR3-containing paired-end reads were obtained from each sample. First-strand cDNA synthesis was performed from all RNA using the Mint cDNA synthesis kit, with priming by a TRBC-specific oligonucleotide. Following uracil-DNA glycosylase treatment, a first 18-cycle PCR with universal primers M1SS and BC2_uni_R was performed on all cDNA. Turning to the authors' computational methods: For normalization, 1 million high-quality reads were randomly selected from each sample, with every read carrying a distinct molecular identifier. Reads with shared molecular identifiers were discarded instead of being binned into consensus sequences. MiTCR, with a Q25 quality threshold and the strictest error-elimination algorithm, was used for CDR3 identification, clonotype clustering and error correction. Lower-bound total TCR beta diversity was estimated with a nonparametric unseen species model using Euler transformation. TCRdb reran the public reads through fastp at Q25 and MiXCR, keeping productive beta chains. For every CDR3 protein sequence, its rows merge into one entry that carries the most common genes and DNA. The V and J calls reflect TCRdb's pipeline rather than the authors' work. In all, the sample holds approximately 800,000 distinct CDR3 sequences, and roughly 25% of those were seen once. The ten top clones hold around 2.9% of the sample.

These data are also associated with another study on T cells of mothers and their children. The second study's paper adds: The donors were nine systemically healthy Caucasian individuals, made up of three mothers and their six children. cDNA synthesis consumed the entire amount of extracted RNA, loaded at about 1.5 ug RNA in each 15 ul reaction. In the second PCR, the M1S primer added sample barcodes and 2-4 random nucleotides. Over 8 million TCR beta CDR3 reads were obtained for each mother, and around 2.7 million reads were obtained for each child. Thymic selection similarly shapes TCR recombination output in related and unrelated pairs, with minor effect from inherited differences. Normalized repertoire overlap in related mother-child pairs was always slightly higher than in unrelated mother-child pairs, but the difference was never significant. No persistent microchimeric T cell clones were found, with a detection sensitivity of 75 to 100 clones per million clonotypes. The study used deep NGS to compare TCR beta repertoires of mothers and children, seeking features distinguishing related mother-child pairs from unrelated individuals. On average, the children were roughly 10 +/- 4 years old, while the mothers were roughly 36 +/- 4 years old. After adapter ligation was performed with NEBNext reagents, the libraries were sequenced on an Illumina HiSeq 2000 with 100+100 nt paired-end reads. To avoid cross-contamination, the mother libraries and the child libraries were prepared a month apart and sequenced in separate runs. Each donor had between about 450,000 and 2,300,000 distinct TCR beta clonotypes identified. Naive TCR beta clonotypes were estimated from low-frequency clonotypes matched to each donor's FACS-determined naive share, without sorting.

Sequencing used blood. This clonotype was sampled from a boy younger than 18 in good health.

The DNA is TGTGCCAGCAGCGCGGGGGCGGGGATCTACGAGCAGTACTTC. Translated, this is CASSAGAGIYEQYF. The sequence joins TRBV9 to TRBJ2-7; the D region may be TRBD1 or TRBD2, each matching 6 bases equally. Including cysteine and phenylalanine, the CDR3 has 14 amino acids. Of the read, only the CDR3 DNA is kept; its 42 bases are in frame from base 1. In the germline V gene, CDR1 corresponds to SGDLS and CDR2 to YYNGEE. V was cut back by 3 bases and J by 3 bases, leaving a gap of 13 bases between them.